This entry lists 10 T cell receptor beta chains sequenced from one sample in a study of shared clonotypes between healthy human individuals (dated by TCRdb to the early 2020s). Library generation was performed with the immunoSEQ multiplex PCR assay. Here the immuneACCESS table is served through TCRdb, limited to in-frame sequences with V and J called. Missing clones are a known gap in these copies; in checked studies unresolved V genes cover under half, and the rest lacks a known reason. Recorded for this sample are around 2.1 million clones; 90% to 96% of them occurred a single time. The ten top clones hold around 0.13% of the sample. Sequenced sample: naive CD4+ T cells sorted from blood. The sample's cell subset or site label, decoded: CD45RA+ positively selected. Receptors were obtained from a man aged 18 to 30 in good health.

This chain connects TRBV28 to TRBJ2-2; 8 bases line up with TRBD2. Germline values: CDR1 MDHEN, CDR2 SYDVKM. V lost 2 bases to trimming and J lost 4 bases; unmatched junction nucleotides: 6. CDR3 length equals 16 residues. The CDR3 DNA is TGTGCCAGCAGTTTACTTGCGGGGGGCGGCACCGGGGAGCTGTTTTTT. It codes for CASSLLAGGGTGELFF. Supplemented by reference TRBV28 and TRBJ2-2, the full variable domain reads DVKVTQSSRYLVKRTGEKVFLECVQDMDHENMFWYRQDPGLGLRLIYFSYDVKMKEKGDIPEGYSVSREKKERFSLILESASTNQTSMYLCASSLLAGGGTGELFFGEGSRLTVL.

In regard to this clone: The identical CDR3 is also encoded by other nucleotide sequences in the sample. The chain couples TRBV6-6 to TRBJ2-5; D not resolved. V lost 0 bases and J lost 5, with 10 bases in between. This CDR3 has 14 amino acids. Germline V lookup: CDR1 MNHNY, CDR2 SVGAGI (reference sequence). CDR3 DNA sequence: TGTGCCAGCAGTTACTCATTAGCCGGGGAGACCCAGTACTTC. The encoded protein is CASSYSLAGETQYF.

Worth noting for this clone: Other DNA variants within this sample encode the same CDR3. This chain connects TRBV18 to TRBJ2-3, with 13 bases matching TRBD2. J lost 3 bases, V lost 6 bases, and 3 bases had no gene match. The CDR3 has 15 amino acids. Germline CDR1 and CDR2: KGHSH and LQKENI. This chain's CDR3 is CASSPGLAGTDTQYF. DNA for the CDR3: TGTGCCAGCTCCCCGGGACTAGCGGGAACAGATACGCAGTATTTT. Drawing the rest from reference TRBV18 and TRBJ2-3, the complete variable domain is NAGVMQNPRHLVRRRGQEARLRCSPMKGHSHVYWYRQLPEEGLKFMVYLQKENIIDESGMPKERFSAEFPKEGPSILRIQQVVRGDSAAYFCASSPGLAGTDTQYFGPGTRLTVL.

In the case of this clone: At the DNA level, this CDR3 is encoded by other sequences in the same sample as well. V is TRBV5-1 and J is TRBJ2-1, with 8 bases matching TRBD2. Germline assignment: CDR1 SGHRS and CDR2 YFSETQ. This CDR3 spans 15 amino acids. The J segment lost 0 bases and the V segment lost 2 bases, leaving 1 base of the junction unmatched. CDR3 nucleotide sequence: TGCGCCAGCAGCTTCACTAGCGGCTCCTACAATGAGCAGTTCTTC. Its protein is CASSFTSGSYNEQFF.

This clone appeared once. The chain joins TRBV6-1 to TRBJ2-1; D tentatively fits TRBD1 or TRBD2 (5 bases each). The CDR3 spans 14 residues. V was pared by 6 bases and J by 0 bases, with 9 bases between. Germline-derived CDR1 and CDR2 are MNHNS and SASEGT. CDR3 DNA sequence: TGTGCCAGCAGGACCGGGACCTCCTACAATGAGCAGTTCTTC. Residues: CASRTGTSYNEQFF.

The chain uses TRBV10-2 and TRBJ1-3; D gene unclear. CDR3 length equals 13 residues. The ends were cut back, 2 bases at V and 2 bases at J, with 4 bases in the middle. CDR1 and CDR2 (germline): WSHSY, SAAADI. Written as DNA, the CDR3 is TGCGCCAGCAGTGAGGGGCCTGGAAACACCATATATTTT. This translates into CASSEGPGNTIYF.

In the case of this clone: The sample holds other DNA sequences that translate to the same CDR3. The V call is TRBV19, the J call TRBJ1-4; 7 bases agree with TRBD1. CDR1 and CDR2 (germline): LNHDA, SQIVND (reference sequence). The CDR3 extends over 14 amino acids. V trimming: 3 bases; J trimming: 5 bases; junction bases outside the gene matches: 3. CDR3 loop: CASSMGQPNEKLFF. Written as DNA, the CDR3 is TGTGCCAGTAGTATGGGACAGCCAAATGAAAAACTGTTTTTT.

This chain links TRBV6-6 with TRBJ1-1; D is unclear. Germline assignment: CDR1 MNHNY and CDR2 SVGAGI (reference sequence). Trimming pared 1 base from V and 1 base from J, leaving 10 bases between. The CDR3 spans 15 residues. The CDR3 nucleotides read TGTGCCAGCAGTTACTATCGGCAGAAGAACACTGAAGCTTTCTTT. Translating it yields CASSYYRQKNTEAFF.

The J gene is TRBJ1-3, the V gene TRBV7-9; D uncertain. With 1 base removed from V and 0 bases from J, the gap between germline ends came to 10 bases. The CDR3 runs to 16 residues. Germline CDR1 SEHNR, CDR2 FQNEAQ (reference sequence). For the CDR3, the DNA is TGTGCCAGCAGCTTAGATCTAGGCGTCTCTGGAAACACCATATATTTT. It translates to CASSLDLGVSGNTIYF.

J is TRBJ1-2 and V is TRBV5-4, with 11 nucleotides matching TRBD1. This CDR3 is built from 15 residues. Germline V CDR1 and CDR2: SGHNT, YYREEE (reference sequence). Trimming took 6 bases from V and 4 from J; bases not matched to a gene: 8. This CDR3 is CASIGGQGASYGYTF. The CDR3 DNA follows: TGTGCCAGCATCGGAGGACAGGGGGCTAGCTATGGCTACACCTTC. The whole variable domain, remainder taken from reference TRBV5-4 and TRBJ1-2, is ETGVTQSPTHLIKTRGQQVTLRCSSQSGHNTVSWYQQALGQGPQFIFQYYREEENGRGNFPPRFSGLQFPNYSSELNVNALELDDSALYLCASIGGQGASYGYTFGSGTRLTVV.